A selection of T cell receptor beta chains follows, all from one sample in a study of blood T cell repertoires in COVID-19. The protocol was immunoSEQ multiplex PCR, while the TCRdb copy is restricted to in-frame clones and leaves out a portion. The data contain tens of thousands of clones, about 87% of them singletons. The specimen was peripheral blood. All receptors derive from a human donor in a cohort sampled during active COVID-19. CDR3s include the opening cysteine and the closing phenylalanine or tryptophan. Fields, in order: V gene, J gene, D gene, clone size, CDR3 length, CDR3 DNA, CDR3 protein. A D gene is named only where the DNA matches it firmly. Where a row states a size, it is once, few, many or the class of an expanded clone; other rows omit it.

V: TRBV19; J: TRBJ1-6; D: TRBD1; size: NA; length: 13; DNA: TGTGCCAGTGTAGGGGGCAACGATTCACCCCTCCACTTT; CDR3: CASVGGNDSPLHF
V: TRBV6-4; J: TRBJ1-5; D: NA; size: NA; length: 13; DNA: TGTGCCAGCAGTGAACAGATCAATCAGCCCCAGCATTTT; CDR3: CASSEQINQPQHF
V: TRBV5-5; J: TRBJ1-5; D: NA; size: NA; length: 13; DNA: TGTGCCAGCAGCTTGCGGGGGAATCAGCCCCAGCATTTT; CDR3: CASSLRGNQPQHF
V: TRBV6-6; J: TRBJ2-3; D: TRBD2; size: NA; length: 16; DNA: TGTGCCAGCAGTTACCGGACTAGCGGGGGCACAGATACGCAGTATTTT; CDR3: CASSYRTSGGTDTQYF
V: TRBV2; J: TRBJ2-1; D: TRBD2; size: NA; length: 15; DNA: TGTGCCAGCAGATACGGGACTAGCGGGGGAAATGAGCAGTTCTTC; CDR3: CASRYGTSGGNEQFF
V: TRBV6-4; J: TRBJ2-2; D: TRBD2; size: NA; length: 14; DNA: TGTGCCAGCAGTGACGGCGGGAGCTCCGGGGAGCTGTTTTTT; CDR3: CASSDGGSSGELFF
V: TRBV9; J: TRBJ2-1; D: TRBD2; size: NA; length: 16; DNA: TGTGCCAGCAGCGAGGGACTAGCGGTACCCTACAATGAGCAGTTCTTC; CDR3: CASSEGLAVPYNEQFF
V: TRBV7-9; J: TRBJ2-5; D: TRBD2; size: once; length: 17; DNA: TGTGCCAGCAGCTTACGAGGGCAGCGGGAGCACCAAGAGACCCAGTACTTC; CDR3: CASSLRGQREHQETQYF
V: TRBV6-6; J: TRBJ1-2; D: TRBD1; size: NA; length: 14; DNA: TGTGCCAGCAGCCCCGGGACAGGGAACTATGGCTACACCTTC; CDR3: CASSPGTGNYGYTF
V: TRBV28; J: TRBJ1-2; D: NA; size: NA; length: 12; DNA: TGTGCCAGCAACTACCGGGGGGAAGGCTACACCTTC; CDR3: CASNYRGEGYTF
V: TRBV9; J: TRBJ2-7; D: NA; size: NA; length: 14; DNA: TGTGCCAGCAGCGCCGACACTTTCAGTAACGAGCAGTACTTC; CDR3: CASSADTFSNEQYF
V: TRBV5-4; J: TRBJ2-7; D: TRBD1; size: NA; length: 15; DNA: TGTGCCAGCAGCCGGGGGACAGGGAACTCCTACGAGCAGTACTTC; CDR3: CASSRGTGNSYEQYF
V: TRBV5-1; J: TRBJ1-3; D: TRBD1; size: NA; length: 16; DNA: TGCGCCAGCAGCCAATCGGGACAGCCGCGGGGAAACACCATATATTTT; CDR3: CASSQSGQPRGNTIYF
V: TRBV5-1; J: TRBJ2-7; D: TRBD1; size: NA; length: 16; DNA: TGCGCCAGCAGCTTGGAACGGGGACAGGGCGACTACGAGCAGTACTTC; CDR3: CASSLERGQGDYEQYF
V: TRBV2; J: TRBJ1-5; D: TRBD1; size: NA; length: 14; DNA: TGTGCCAGCCAGGACAGGGTCAGGGACCAGCCCCAGCATTTT; CDR3: CASQDRVRDQPQHF
V: TRBV3-1/TRBV3-2; J: TRBJ2-5; D: TRBD2; size: NA; length: 14; DNA: TGTGCCAGCAGCTGGGGGGGTGACCAAGAGACCCAGTACTTC; CDR3: CASSWGGDQETQYF
V: TRBV29-1; J: TRBJ1-2; D: NA; size: NA; length: 14; DNA: TGCAGCGTTGATCTTGTCAGGCCGGCGTGGGGCTACACCTTC; CDR3: CSVDLVRPAWGYTF
V: TRBV28; J: TRBJ2-1; D: TRBD2; size: NA; length: 15; DNA: TGTGCCAGCAGCAAAGCGGGAGGACGATACAATGAGCAGTTCTTC; CDR3: CASSKAGGRYNEQFF
V: TRBV5-1; J: TRBJ2-2; D: NA; size: NA; length: 15; DNA: TGCGCCTGCGGCCGGGCCCCTACGGGAACCGGGGAGCTGTTTTTT; CDR3: CACGRAPTGTGELFF
V: TRBV6-2/TRBV6-3; J: TRBJ1-2; D: NA; size: NA; length: 13; DNA: TGTGCCAGCAGCTCCACGGGGTACTATGGCTACACCTTC; CDR3: CASSSTGYYGYTF
V: TRBV5-1; J: TRBJ2-5; D: NA; size: NA; length: 12; DNA: TGCGCCAGCGGGTCTCGGGGAGAGACCCAGTACTTC; CDR3: CASGSRGETQYF
V: TRBV10-3; J: TRBJ2-3; D: TRBD2; size: NA; length: 17; DNA: TGTGCCATCAGGACCCGGTCGGATAGCGGGGTCGCAGATACGCAGTATTTT; CDR3: CAIRTRSDSGVADTQYF
V: TRBV6-6; J: TRBJ2-4; D: TRBD1; size: NA; length: 14; DNA: TGTGCCAGCAGAGGACAGGGTGTCGGAAACATTCAGTACTTC; CDR3: CASRGQGVGNIQYF
V: TRBV6-2/TRBV6-3; J: TRBJ2-7; D: NA; size: NA; length: 15; DNA: TGTGCCAGCAGTCGCACGAGAGGAACAGGGAACGAGCAGTACTTC; CDR3: CASSRTRGTGNEQYF
V: TRBV28; J: TRBJ1-1; D: TRBD1; size: NA; length: 16; DNA: TGTGCCAGCAGAGGACAGGGCCGAAGTTCCATGGTTGAAGCTTTCTTT; CDR3: CASRGQGRSSMVEAFF
V: TRBV30; J: TRBJ2-2; D: TRBD1; size: NA; length: 18; DNA: TGTGCCTGGAGGGTGTACAGGGGTCCCCAGCCAAACACCGGGGAGCTGTTTTTT; CDR3: CAWRVYRGPQPNTGELFF
V: TRBV7-2; J: TRBJ1-2; D: TRBD1; size: NA; length: 14; DNA: TGTGCCAGCAGCTCAAACAGGGGGCGGGATGGCTACACCTTC; CDR3: CASSSNRGRDGYTF
V: TRBV28; J: TRBJ1-1; D: TRBD1; size: NA; length: 15; DNA: TGTGCCAGCAGTCCACACCGACAGGGACTCACTGAAGCTTTCTTT; CDR3: CASSPHRQGLTEAFF
V: TRBV6-4; J: TRBJ1-1; D: NA; size: NA; length: 13; DNA: TGTGCCAGCAGTGAACAGCGGGACACTGAAGCTTTCTTT; CDR3: CASSEQRDTEAFF
V: TRBV4-2; J: TRBJ2-3; D: NA; size: NA; length: 16; DNA: TGTGCCAGCAGCCAAGAACAGGCGGGGAGCACAGATACGCAGTATTTT; CDR3: CASSQEQAGSTDTQYF
V: TRBV5-4; J: TRBJ2-3; D: TRBD2; size: NA; length: 15; DNA: TGTGCCAGCGAACCTAGCGGGAGGGCGACAGATACGCAGTATTTT; CDR3: CASEPSGRATDTQYF
V: TRBV2; J: TRBJ2-7; D: TRBD2; size: NA; length: 15; DNA: TGTGCCAGCAGTGAAGCCAGCGGGAAAGTCTACGAGCAGTACTTC; CDR3: CASSEASGKVYEQYF
V: TRBV10-3; J: TRBJ1-2; D: TRBD1; size: NA; length: 12; DNA: TGTGCCATCAGCCGGACAGGGGACGGCTACACCTTC; CDR3: CAISRTGDGYTF
V: TRBV5-1; J: TRBJ2-7; D: TRBD2; size: NA; length: 14; DNA: TGCGCCAGCAGCTTCAATAGCGGGAGCGACGAGCAGTACTTC; CDR3: CASSFNSGSDEQYF
V: TRBV7-9; J: TRBJ1-4; D: NA; size: NA; length: 14; DNA: TGTGCCAGCAGTCCTGGACAGCCCAATGAAAAACTGTTTTTT; CDR3: CASSPGQPNEKLFF
V: TRBV7-3; J: TRBJ2-3; D: TRBD1; size: NA; length: 15; DNA: TGTGCCAGCAGCCGGACAGGGGGCCTCACAGATACGCAGTATTTT; CDR3: CASSRTGGLTDTQYF
V: TRBV5-4; J: TRBJ2-2; D: NA; size: NA; length: 14; DNA: TGTGCCAGCAGCTCGGGGTCGGGTACCGGGGAGCTGTTTTTT; CDR3: CASSSGSGTGELFF
V: TRBV6-4; J: TRBJ1-1; D: TRBD1; size: NA; length: 13; DNA: TGTGCCAGCAGTACAGGGGCGAACACTGAAGCTTTCTTT; CDR3: CASSTGANTEAFF
V: TRBV5-1; J: TRBJ1-2; D: TRBD1; size: NA; length: 15; DNA: TGCGCCAGCAGCTTGGAACAGGGGGCTCACTATGGCTACACCTTC; CDR3: CASSLEQGAHYGYTF
V: TRBV5-6; J: TRBJ2-3; D: TRBD1; size: few; length: 14; DNA: TGTGCCAGCAGCTTACCAGGGGGCGCAGATACGCAGTATTTT; CDR3: CASSLPGGADTQYF
V: TRBV19; J: TRBJ2-1; D: TRBD2; size: NA; length: 17; DNA: TGTGCCAGTAGTATAGGCCCACTAAGCGGGAGGGCCGCTGAGCAGTTCTTC; CDR3: CASSIGPLSGRAAEQFF
V: TRBV15; J: TRBJ2-5; D: TRBD1; size: NA; length: 15; DNA: TGTGCCACCAGTTGGGACAGGGGAAACCAAGAGACCCAGTACTTC; CDR3: CATSWDRGNQETQYF
V: TRBV5-1; J: TRBJ1-4; D: TRBD1; size: NA; length: 14; DNA: TGCGCCAGCAGCTACCAGGGGGCTAGTGAAAAACTGTTTTTT; CDR3: CASSYQGASEKLFF
V: TRBV2; J: TRBJ1-1; D: NA; size: NA; length: 14; DNA: TGTGCCAGCAGTGAAGCGGGGGGGACCTCTGAAGCTTTCTTT; CDR3: CASSEAGGTSEAFF